A selection of T cell receptor beta chains follows, all from one sample in a study of immune reconstitution after stem cell transplant in scleroderma. Using its own MiXCR run on the RT-PCR reads, TCRdb lists one record per CDR3 protein. Here the sample spans more than 2,500 distinct CDR3 sequences, 3% to 4.5% being singletons. This specimen was taken before or after autologous hematopoietic stem cell transplantation (not recorded which). The receptors here all came from a human donor with systemic sclerosis. Each CDR3 is given with its conserved first and last residue. The order of the fields is CDR3 DNA, CDR3 protein, CDR3 length, J gene, V gene, D gene, clone size. A D gene is named only where the DNA matches it firmly. Clone size is shown for a subset of rows, as once, few, many or a class of expanded clone.

CDR3 DNA: TGTGCCAGCAGCTCGACGGACGGCACTACGCAGTATTTT; CDR3 protein: CASSSTDGTTQYF; CDR3 length: 13; J gene: TRBJ2-3; V gene: TRBV5-6; D gene: NA; clone size: medium-sized
CDR3 DNA: TGTGCCAGCGGACAGGGCGGCAATCAGCCCCAGCATTTT; CDR3 protein: CASGQGGNQPQHF; CDR3 length: 13; J gene: TRBJ1-5; V gene: TRBV18; D gene: TRBD1; clone size: medium-sized
CDR3 DNA: TGTGCCAGCAGCTTACCCGCCGACGGGGGCGGCTACACCTTC; CDR3 protein: CASSLPADGGGYTF; CDR3 length: 14; J gene: TRBJ1-2; V gene: TRBV7-9; D gene: NA; clone size: many
CDR3 DNA: TGTGCCAGCAGCCAGGGGGGGACTTCATTGACCGGGGAGCTGTTTTTT; CDR3 protein: CASSQGGTSLTGELFF; CDR3 length: 16; J gene: TRBJ2-2; V gene: TRBV4-2; D gene: TRBD2; clone size: medium-sized
CDR3 DNA: TGTGCCAGCAGCTTCGGCAGGGGGAGTAACTACGAGCAGTACTTC; CDR3 protein: CASSFGRGSNYEQYF; CDR3 length: 15; J gene: TRBJ2-7; V gene: TRBV5-4; D gene: TRBD1; clone size: medium-sized
CDR3 DNA: TGCAGTGCTAGTTGGGGGGGTATCGACACCGGGGAGCTGTTTTTT; CDR3 protein: CSASWGGIDTGELFF; CDR3 length: 15; J gene: TRBJ2-2; V gene: TRBV20-1; D gene: TRBD2; clone size: medium-sized
CDR3 DNA: TGCAGCGGACACAGGGGGGGGGAAACCCAGTACTTC; CDR3 protein: CSGHRGGETQYF; CDR3 length: 12; J gene: TRBJ2-5; V gene: TRBV29-1; D gene: NA; clone size: medium-sized
CDR3 DNA: TGTGCCAGCAGAACTCCCGGGACAGGGTACTACGAGCAGTACTTC; CDR3 protein: CASRTPGTGYYEQYF; CDR3 length: 15; J gene: TRBJ2-7; V gene: TRBV27; D gene: TRBD1; clone size: medium-sized
CDR3 DNA: TGCAGTGCTAGAGATTCTAAGGAACAGTACGAGCAGTACTTC; CDR3 protein: CSARDSKEQYEQYF; CDR3 length: 14; J gene: TRBJ2-7; V gene: TRBV20-1; D gene: NA; clone size: medium-sized
CDR3 DNA: TGTGCCAGCAGGACCGGGACAGTTAAGTCACCCCTCCACTTT; CDR3 protein: CASRTGTVKSPLHF; CDR3 length: 14; J gene: TRBJ1-6; V gene: TRBV27; D gene: TRBD1; clone size: medium-sized
CDR3 DNA: TGCAGTGCTAGGCGCGGCGGGAGTGATGATACGCAGTATTTT; CDR3 protein: CSARRGGSDDTQYF; CDR3 length: 14; J gene: TRBJ2-3; V gene: TRBV20-1; D gene: TRBD2; clone size: medium-sized
CDR3 DNA: TGCGCCAGCAGCCCGGGACAGTTCCCAGGGGATACGCAGTATTTT; CDR3 protein: CASSPGQFPGDTQYF; CDR3 length: 15; J gene: TRBJ2-3; V gene: TRBV5-1; D gene: TRBD1; clone size: medium-sized
CDR3 DNA: TGTGCCAGCAGTTTAAGCCAACCCGGGACTAGATCGGGTAGTTACACAGATACGCAGTATTTT; CDR3 protein: CASSLSQPGTRSGSYTDTQYF; CDR3 length: 21; J gene: TRBJ2-3; V gene: TRBV28; D gene: TRBD2; clone size: medium-sized
CDR3 DNA: TGTGCCAGCAGACTGCAAGCGGGCCGTGGCTACACCTTC; CDR3 protein: CASRLQAGRGYTF; CDR3 length: 13; J gene: TRBJ1-2; V gene: TRBV2; D gene: NA; clone size: medium-sized
CDR3 DNA: TGCGCCAGCAGCACTTCGACTAGCGGAGGGACCTACGAGCAGTACTTC; CDR3 protein: CASSTSTSGGTYEQYF; CDR3 length: 16; J gene: TRBJ2-7; V gene: TRBV5-1; D gene: TRBD2; clone size: medium-sized
CDR3 DNA: TGTGCCAGCAGCCAAGACCTCCTAGCGGCCTACAATGAGCAGTTCTTC; CDR3 protein: CASSQDLLAAYNEQFF; CDR3 length: 16; J gene: TRBJ2-1; V gene: TRBV3-1; D gene: TRBD2; clone size: medium-sized
CDR3 DNA: TGTGCCAGCAGTTACTCACGCAGGGGGGAGGTGGACACCGGGGAGCTGTTTTTT; CDR3 protein: CASSYSRRGEVDTGELFF; CDR3 length: 18; J gene: TRBJ2-2; V gene: TRBV6-6; D gene: NA; clone size: large
CDR3 DNA: TGCGCCAGCGGCGGGACGGGAGGGACAGATACGCAGTATTTT; CDR3 protein: CASGGTGGTDTQYF; CDR3 length: 14; J gene: TRBJ2-3; V gene: TRBV5-1; D gene: TRBD2; clone size: medium-sized
CDR3 DNA: TGTGCCAGCAGTTTAGTAGGCAGCTCTAACTATGGCTACACCTTC; CDR3 protein: CASSLVGSSNYGYTF; CDR3 length: 15; J gene: TRBJ1-2; V gene: TRBV27; D gene: NA; clone size: medium-sized
CDR3 DNA: TGTGCCAGCAGCACTCCGGGGCCTGACTATGGCTACACCTTC; CDR3 protein: CASSTPGPDYGYTF; CDR3 length: 14; J gene: TRBJ1-2; V gene: TRBV5-6; D gene: NA; clone size: large
CDR3 DNA: TGCGCCAGCAGCTTGAAGACAGGTTTTGAAGCTTTCTTT; CDR3 protein: CASSLKTGFEAFF; CDR3 length: 13; J gene: TRBJ1-1; V gene: TRBV5-1; D gene: NA; clone size: NA
CDR3 DNA: TGTGCCAGCAGTTACGTCCAGGGAAGGGCCGGGGAGCTGTTTTTT; CDR3 protein: CASSYVQGRAGELFF; CDR3 length: 15; J gene: TRBJ2-2; V gene: TRBV6-5; D gene: NA; clone size: medium-sized
CDR3 DNA: TGTGCCAGCAGTGGGACTATAGGGTCGAATACGCAGTATTTT; CDR3 protein: CASSGTIGSNTQYF; CDR3 length: 14; J gene: TRBJ2-3; V gene: TRBV2; D gene: NA; clone size: medium-sized
CDR3 DNA: TGTGCCACCTTGACCACAGGTCTTGCCACCGGGGAGCTGTTTTTT; CDR3 protein: CATLTTGLATGELFF; CDR3 length: 15; J gene: TRBJ2-2; V gene: TRBV24-1; D gene: NA; clone size: medium-sized
CDR3 DNA: TGTGCCAGCAGCCCCGGACTAGCGGGAGAGAATGAGCGGTTCTTC; CDR3 protein: CASSPGLAGENERFF; CDR3 length: 15; J gene: TRBJ2-1; V gene: TRBV7-6; D gene: TRBD2; clone size: NA
CDR3 DNA: TGTGCCAGCAGGGACAGGGGGAAAGGTGAAGCTTTCTTT; CDR3 protein: CASRDRGKGEAFF; CDR3 length: 13; J gene: TRBJ1-1; V gene: TRBV27; D gene: TRBD1; clone size: medium-sized
CDR3 DNA: TGTGCCAGCAGCCCCAGGACTCTAGCGGGAGGGCCCTGGCAGTTCTTC; CDR3 protein: CASSPRTLAGGPWQFF; CDR3 length: 16; J gene: TRBJ2-1; V gene: TRBV27; D gene: TRBD2; clone size: medium-sized
CDR3 DNA: TGCAGTGCACCGAGGGGGGCGAATATTTGGGGCACAGATACGCAGTATTTT; CDR3 protein: CSAPRGANIWGTDTQYF; CDR3 length: 17; J gene: TRBJ2-3; V gene: TRBV20-1; D gene: NA; clone size: medium-sized
CDR3 DNA: TGCAGTGCTAGAGATATGACGGGGACAGATACGCAGTATTTT; CDR3 protein: CSARDMTGTDTQYF; CDR3 length: 14; J gene: TRBJ2-3; V gene: TRBV20-1; D gene: NA; clone size: medium-sized
CDR3 DNA: TGCGCCAGCAGCTTGGATGCGGGGGGAAATGCAGATACGCAGTATTTT; CDR3 protein: CASSLDAGGNADTQYF; CDR3 length: 16; J gene: TRBJ2-3; V gene: TRBV5-1; D gene: TRBD2; clone size: medium-sized
CDR3 DNA: TGTGCCAGCAGCTCACGACAGGGGAGCTCCTATAATTCACCCCTCCACTTT; CDR3 protein: CASSSRQGSSYNSPLHF; CDR3 length: 17; J gene: TRBJ1-6; V gene: TRBV7-2; D gene: TRBD1; clone size: large
CDR3 DNA: TGCGCCAGCAGTCATACTGCGCCTTTTTATAGCAATCAGCCCCAGCATTTT; CDR3 protein: CASSHTAPFYSNQPQHF; CDR3 length: 17; J gene: TRBJ1-5; V gene: TRBV10-2; D gene: NA; clone size: medium-sized
CDR3 DNA: TGCAGCGTTGAAGGTCTTGGAAACACTGAAGCTTTCTTT; CDR3 protein: CSVEGLGNTEAFF; CDR3 length: 13; J gene: TRBJ1-1; V gene: TRBV29-1; D gene: NA; clone size: medium-sized
CDR3 DNA: TGTGCCAGCAGCCAACTAGCGGGGGACCTATACGAGCAGTACTTC; CDR3 protein: CASSQLAGDLYEQYF; CDR3 length: 15; J gene: TRBJ2-7; V gene: TRBV6-2/TRBV6-3; D gene: TRBD2; clone size: medium-sized
CDR3 DNA: TGTGCCAGCAGCCTACAACCGTTGTCCGGAAACACCATATATTTT; CDR3 protein: CASSLQPLSGNTIYF; CDR3 length: 15; J gene: TRBJ1-3; V gene: TRBV7-6; D gene: NA; clone size: medium-sized
CDR3 DNA: TGTGCCAGCTCACCCTCGGGCGGTCACGAGCAGTACTTC; CDR3 protein: CASSPSGGHEQYF; CDR3 length: 13; J gene: TRBJ2-7; V gene: TRBV18; D gene: NA; clone size: medium-sized
CDR3 DNA: TGCAGCGTTCGAGGGCAGTCTGTGGCCAACGTCCTGACTTTC; CDR3 protein: CSVRGQSVANVLTF; CDR3 length: 14; J gene: TRBJ2-6; V gene: TRBV29-1; D gene: NA; clone size: medium-sized
CDR3 DNA: TGTGCCAGCAGTTTAAGTACAGGGAACACTGAAGCTTTCTTT; CDR3 protein: CASSLSTGNTEAFF; CDR3 length: 14; J gene: TRBJ1-1; V gene: TRBV12-3/TRBV12-4; D gene: NA; clone size: medium-sized
CDR3 DNA: TGCAGTGCTACCGGGACAGATAACACAGATACGCAGTATTTT; CDR3 protein: CSATGTDNTDTQYF; CDR3 length: 14; J gene: TRBJ2-3; V gene: TRBV20-1; D gene: TRBD1; clone size: medium-sized
CDR3 DNA: TGTGCCAGCAGCTTGGTTCCAGGTTCGAATGAGCAGTTCTTC; CDR3 protein: CASSLVPGSNEQFF; CDR3 length: 14; J gene: TRBJ2-1; V gene: TRBV5-4; D gene: NA; clone size: medium-sized
CDR3 DNA: TGCGCCAGCAGCTCCTTCGAGCACCCGTACCAAGAGACCCAGTACTTC; CDR3 protein: CASSSFEHPYQETQYF; CDR3 length: 16; J gene: TRBJ2-5; V gene: TRBV5-1; D gene: NA; clone size: medium-sized
CDR3 DNA: TGTGCCAGAAGCAAGGATGACAGGACAGGCGATAACACTGAAGCTTTCTTT; CDR3 protein: CARSKDDRTGDNTEAFF; CDR3 length: 17; J gene: TRBJ1-1; V gene: TRBV5-3; D gene: TRBD1; clone size: medium-sized
CDR3 DNA: TGTGCCAGCAGTTTAAGAGCGGCCAGCTACAATGAGCAGTTCTTC; CDR3 protein: CASSLRAASYNEQFF; CDR3 length: 15; J gene: TRBJ2-1; V gene: TRBV27; D gene: NA; clone size: medium-sized
CDR3 DNA: TGCAGTGCTAGACCAGGTCCCTATGGCCACACCTTC; CDR3 protein: CSARPGPYGHTF; CDR3 length: 12; J gene: TRBJ1-2; V gene: TRBV20-1; D gene: NA; clone size: few
CDR3 DNA: TGCGCCAGCAGAGGGACTAGCGGGCCCACAGATACGCAGTATTTT; CDR3 protein: CASRGTSGPTDTQYF; CDR3 length: 15; J gene: TRBJ2-3; V gene: TRBV5-1; D gene: TRBD2; clone size: medium-sized
CDR3 DNA: TGTGCCAGCAGCTTAGTTGGCGGGCGGAGCTCCTACGAGCAGTACTTC; CDR3 protein: CASSLVGGRSSYEQYF; CDR3 length: 16; J gene: TRBJ2-7; V gene: TRBV7-8; D gene: NA; clone size: medium-sized
CDR3 DNA: TGTGCCAGCAGCTTGTTCTTCGGACAGGATCATAGCAATCAGCCCCAGCATTTT; CDR3 protein: CASSLFFGQDHSNQPQHF; CDR3 length: 18; J gene: TRBJ1-5; V gene: TRBV5-6; D gene: TRBD1; clone size: medium-sized
CDR3 DNA: TGCGCCAGCAGCTTACGGACAGGGTCTGGGGCCAACGTCCTGACTTTC; CDR3 protein: CASSLRTGSGANVLTF; CDR3 length: 16; J gene: TRBJ2-6; V gene: TRBV5-1; D gene: TRBD1; clone size: few
CDR3 DNA: TGTGCCAGCAACCGGATAGCGGGAGGGATTCATTCCTACGAGCAGTACTTC; CDR3 protein: CASNRIAGGIHSYEQYF; CDR3 length: 17; J gene: TRBJ2-7; V gene: TRBV28; D gene: TRBD2; clone size: medium-sized